The source of this T cell receptor beta chain is a study of T cells in Graves' hyperthyroidism and ophthalmopathy. The study based diagnoses on clinical symptoms, serum thyroxine and TRAb, thyroid ultrasound and orbital computed tomography. From more than 9 ml of fresh peripheral blood, PBMCs were isolated. Study-level findings and limits: Ophthalmopathy stood apart from stable hyperthyroidism in a 13 V-J model. Blood also contained most expanded thyroid clonotypes above 0.001.

This clonotype has ten or more counts. Its antigen is as yet unknown. TCR beta CDR3 sequences were amplified from RNA transcripts. The TCR CDR3 first-round RT-PCR relied on the HTBI primer set. TCRdb re-called the multiplex PCR reads through MiXCR, storing one row per CDR3 protein. The table has some 420,000 distinct CDR3 sequences, roughly 13% seen once. The CDR3 is 15 amino acids. Looked up from germline, CDR1 is SEHNR and CDR2 is FQNEAQ (reference sequence). Trimming removed 1 base from V and 6 bases from J, with 15 bases in between. The sequence derives from a woman younger than 35 with Graves' hyperthyroidism. The chain uses TRBV7-9 and TRBJ1-1, with a tentative D call TRBD1 (5 bases). Input material: blood. The CDR3 nucleotides are TGTGCCAGCAGCTTAGGTTTCGGGGGGATGGCTGAAGCTTTCTTT. Protein product: CASSLGFGGMAEAFF.